These 17 T cell receptor beta chains originate from one sample sequenced in a study of cytomegalovirus exposure and HLA in healthy donors. Amplification used 60 Vbeta primers and 13 Jbeta primers. TCRdb's table, derived via immunoSEQ multiplex PCR, lists solely in-frame clones and lacks some. The data contain about 31,000 clones, about 67% of them singletons. Sequencing was carried out using PBMCs. The receptors come from a man aged 35-49 years in good health and CMV-seropositive.

The rearrangement uses TRBV7-9 and TRBJ2-1; the match to TRBD2 covers 8 bases. V was clipped by 4 bases and J by 6 bases; unmatched bases: 8. This CDR3 contains 15 residues. Germline CDR1 and CDR2: SEHNR and FQNEAQ (reference sequence). Here the CDR3 DNA reads TGTGCCAGCAGCTCGGGGGGGGGCCACGGCAATGAGCAGTTCTTC. Its protein is CASSSGGGHGNEQFF.

The rearrangement joins TRBV6-5 to TRBJ1-5; a weak D match, TRBD1 (5 bases). The V end lost 0 bases, the J end lost 3 bases, and 6 bases lay between the germline ends. CDR3 length: 14 residues. Germline assignment: CDR1 MNHEY and CDR2 SVGAGI. DNA for the CDR3: TGTGCCAGCAGTTACTCAGGGGCCAATCAGCCCCAGCATTTT. It codes for CASSYSGANQPQHF.

The rearrangement uses TRBV27 and TRBJ2-3, with a possible D match to TRBD2 (6 bases). The V and J ends lost 8 bases and 1 base respectively, with 10 bases between them. The CDR3 spans 13 residues. Per the germline V gene, CDR1 is MNHEY and CDR2 is SMNVEV (reference sequence). CDR3 bases: TGTGCCAGCCGGGACTCCCGCACAGATACGCAGTATTTT. Translated: CASRDSRTDTQYF.

This clone was observed once. The CDR3 spells CASSPVGSRGTDTQYF. CDR3 nucleotide sequence: TGTGCCAGCAGCCCCGTGGGGAGCAGGGGGACAGATACGCAGTATTTT. The chain joins TRBV7-7 to TRBJ2-3; 7 positions agree with TRBD1. The junction had 11 bases not matched to a gene; V was cut back by 5 bases and J by 3 bases. Germline V gene lookup returns CDR1 SSHAT and CDR2 FNYEAQ (reference sequence). The CDR3 runs 16 residues.

CDR3 region: CASSHPGQSSGEQYF. CDR3 coding DNA: TGTGCCAGCAGCCATCCGGGACAGTCCTCTGGCGAGCAGTACTTC. The chain links TRBV5-4 to TRBJ2-7; 7 bases are shared with TRBD1. The CDR3 is made up of 15 amino acids. With V trimmed by 4 bases and J by 6 bases, 13 bases remained unmatched. Germline V gene data show CDR1 as SGHNT and CDR2 as YYREEE (reference sequence). The full variable domain, with the rest looked up from reference TRBV5-4 and TRBJ2-7, is ETGVTQSPTHLIKTRGQQVTLRCSSQSGHNTVSWYQQALGQGPQFIFQYYREEENGRGNFPPRFSGLQFPNYSSELNVNALELDDSALYLCASSHPGQSSGEQYFGPGTRLTVT.

The chain carries TRBV5-6 and TRBJ2-5; weak D call: TRBD2 (5 bases). The closer fit of TRBJ2-7 to the DNA end suggests the J call may be wrong. The CDR3 spans 13 residues. Per germline, CDR1 SGHDT and CDR2 YYEEEE. CDR3 bases: TGTGCCAGCAGCTTGGGAGGGTCCAACGAGCAGTACTTC. Residues: CASSLGGSNEQYF.

The gene calls are TRBV19 and TRBJ1-1; D unresolved. Trimming took 4 bases from V and 1 from J, leaving 13 bases between them. Germline V gene sequence: CDR1 LNHDA, CDR2 SQIVND (reference sequence). This CDR3 contains 15 residues. In DNA form, the CDR3 reads TGTGCCAGTAGTAAGCGTGAAGGAAAGAACACTGAAGCTTTCTTT. Amino acids: CASSKREGKNTEAFF.

In its sample, this clone was seen a few times. The CDR3 region is CASSVADGVSGNTIYF. CDR3 DNA sequence: TGTGCCAGCAGCGTAGCAGACGGAGTCTCTGGAAACACCATATATTTT. The chain has TRBV9 and TRBJ1-3; D unclear. With 0 bases removed from V and 0 bases from J, the gap between germline ends came to 10 bases. This CDR3 has 16 residues. The germline CDR1 and CDR2 sequences are SGDLS and YYNGEE.

This clone was seen only a few times. V and J are TRBV11-1 and TRBJ2-3, with 10 bases that match TRBD1. CDR1 is SGHAT, CDR2 FQDESV, per germline (reference sequence). The CDR3 is made up of 16 amino acids. Trimming removed 2 bases from V and 4 bases from J; junction bases left unmatched: 6. CDR3 coding DNA: TGTGCCAGCAGCTTAAGGACAGGGGGGACCCCAGATACGCAGTATTTT. Translation: CASSLRTGGTPDTQYF.

The chain employs TRBV9 and TRBJ1-1; D is uncertain. CDR1 is SGDLS and CDR2 is YYNGEE in the germline V gene. V gave up 0 bases and J gave up 3 bases, with 6 bases separating them. The CDR3 contains 13 residues. The CDR3 is CASSVALDTEAFF. The DNA of the CDR3 is TGTGCCAGCAGCGTAGCCCTAGACACTGAAGCTTTCTTT.

This clone was counted only a few times. V is TRBV18 and J is TRBJ1-1; 7 bases line up with TRBD1. The CDR3 has 14 residues. J lost 7 bases, V lost 0 bases, and 5 bases had no gene match. Germline CDR1 reads KGHSH; CDR2 reads LQKENI. DNA for the CDR3: TGTGCCAGCTCACCACCCAGGGGGGACCTTGAAGCTTTCTTT. It specifies CASSPPRGDLEAFF.

This clone showed up just a few times. V usage is TRBV11-1 and J usage is TRBJ2-6; TRBD2 might be the D (6 bases). This CDR3 has 18 amino acids. From germline, CDR1 is SGHAT and CDR2 FQDESV (reference sequence). Trimming stripped 6 bases from V and 4 bases from J, with 22 bases between. CDR3 region: CASRSRELGGMGANVLTF. CDR3 coding DNA: TGTGCCAGCAGATCCCGGGAGCTCGGAGGTATGGGGGCCAACGTCCTGACTTTC.

The chain uses TRBV7-9 and TRBJ1-2, with a weak D call TRBD1 (6 bases). V lost 5 bases to trimming and J lost 4 bases, with 14 bases between them. CDR3 length: 14 amino acids. From germline, CDR1 is SEHNR and CDR2 FQNEAQ (reference sequence). The CDR3 here is CASSLQDSSYGYTF. The DNA of the CDR3 is TGTGCCAGCAGCCTACAGGACAGTTCCTATGGCTACACCTTC.

The rearrangement links TRBV7-3 to TRBJ2-3; 13 nucleotides align to TRBD2. Germline V gene sequence: CDR1 SGHTA, CDR2 FQGTGA. Trimming removed 5 bases from V and 1 base from J; junction bases left unmatched: 6. The CDR3 is made up of 17 amino acids. The CDR3 loop reads CASSRTSGGSRTDTQYF. The CDR3 coding sequence is TGTGCCAGCAGCAGGACTAGCGGGGGCTCCCGCACAGATACGCAGTATTTT.

This chain uses TRBV5-1 with TRBJ2-5; TRBD2 matches at 9 bases. V was pared by 7 bases and J by 4 bases, with 11 bases of the junction left unmatched. Germline assignment: CDR1 SGHRS and CDR2 YFSETQ. The CDR3 is 15 residues long. The CDR3, as DNA: TGCGCCAGCTCGAAAGCGGGGGGCGGGGGAGAGACCCAGTACTTC. Translation: CASSKAGGGGETQYF.

The chain combines TRBV6-1 with TRBJ1-5, with TRBD1 matching over 10 bases. This CDR3 is built from 16 residues. Germline-derived CDR1 and CDR2 are MNHNS and SASEGT. With 4 bases clipped from V and 3 bases from J, the junction kept 6 bases outside the gene matches. CDR3 loop: CASSGGTGADNQPQHF. The DNA of the CDR3 is TGTGCCAGCAGTGGGGGGACAGGGGCTGACAATCAGCCCCAGCATTTT.

The chain uses TRBV5-1 and TRBJ2-7; 9 bases match TRBD1. The CDR3 has 15 residues. Germline assignment: CDR1 SGHRS and CDR2 YFSETQ. After removal of 2 bases from V and 3 bases from J, the junction contained 6 bases not matched to a gene. CDR3 coding DNA: TGCGCCAGCAGCTTCACCGGGACAGGGCTCTACGAGCAGTACTTC. Protein sequence: CASSFTGTGLYEQYF.